A single sample is the source of the 12 T cell receptor beta chains below, sequenced in a study of blood T cells in healthy people across ages. A second about 6 to 11 cycle PCR used barcoded and J-beta primers. In TCRdb, the 5' RACE reads were re-called with MiXCR into one record per CDR3 protein. The data hold about 640,000 distinct CDR3 sequences, with 45% to 65% observed a single time. The sample taken for sequencing was blood. The receptors originated from a man aged 55 to 70 in good health.

This sequence joins TRBV15 and TRBJ2-5; TRBD1 matches at 7 bases. Germline CDR1 is LNHNV and CDR2 is YYDKDF (reference sequence). The trim removed 1 base at V and 0 bases at J, leaving 2 bases unmatched. The CDR3 has 15 residues. CDR3 nucleotides: TGTGCCACCAGCAGAGCTGGGACAGACCAAGAGACCCAGTACTTC. Translating gives CATSRAGTDQETQYF. The whole variable domain, remainder taken from reference TRBV15 and TRBJ2-5, is DAMVIQNPRYQVTQFGKPVTLSCSQTLNHNVMYWYQQKSSQAPKLLFHYYDKDFNNEADTPDNFQSRRPNTSFCFLDIRSPGLGDTAMYLCATSRAGTDQETQYFGPGTRLLVL.

V and J are TRBV5-1 and TRBJ2-2, with a tentative D call TRBD1 (5 bases). The CDR3 spans 14 residues. Germline loops: CDR1 SGHRS, CDR2 YFSETQ. Trimming took 4 bases from V and 9 from J, leaving 16 bases between them. As DNA, the CDR3 is TGCGCCAGCAGCGTGATAGGGGATAGTCGGGAGCTGTTTTTT. Translated, it gives CASSVIGDSRELFF. The complete variable domain, with remaining parts taken from reference TRBV5-1 and TRBJ2-2, reads KAGVTQTPRYLIKTRGQQVTLSCSPISGHRSVSWYQQTPGQGLQFLFEYFSETQRNKGNFPGRFSGRQFSNSRSEMNVSTLELGDSALYLCASSVIGDSRELFFGEGSRLTVL.

This clonotype has more than one count but fewer than ten. The J gene is TRBJ2-1, the V gene TRBV11-1, with D possibly called TRBD1 or TRBD2 (7 bases each). This CDR3 is built from 16 residues. From germline, CDR1 is SGHAT and CDR2 FQDESV (reference sequence). Trimming removed 5 bases from V and 5 bases from J, with 19 bases in between. The CDR3 here is CASSPEGASGDNEQFF. The CDR3 nucleotides are TGTGCCAGCAGCCCTGAGGGGGCCAGCGGGGACAATGAGCAGTTCTTC.

The chain carries TRBV12-3 or TRBV12-4 and TRBJ2-1, with 7 bases lining up with TRBD2. This CDR3 region has 16 residues. Trimming at V came to 3 bases and at J to 6 bases, leaving 11 bases not matched to a gene. CDR3 bases: TGTGCCAGCAGTTTTCCCTCCGGGGGGATGAGCAATGAGCAGTTCTTC. Translated, it gives CASSFPSGGMSNEQFF.

V is TRBV28 and J is TRBJ2-7; the match to TRBD1 covers 11 bases. CDR3 length: 15 amino acids. CDR1 MDHEN and CDR2 SYDVKM come from the germline V gene. Unmatched junction bases numbered 6, after V lost 5 bases and J lost 3 bases. This CDR3 reads CASSPSGTGGYEQYF. The CDR3 region has the DNA TGTGCCAGCAGTCCATCCGGGACAGGGGGCTACGAGCAGTACTTC.

This chain connects TRBV12-3 or TRBV12-4 to TRBJ2-3, with D hard to call. CDR3 size: 13 residues. V was clipped by 3 bases and J by 6 bases, with 10 bases between them. This CDR3 is CASSFGRRDTQYF. The CDR3 DNA follows: TGTGCCAGCAGTTTTGGAAGGCGGGATACGCAGTATTTT.

The V call is TRBV11-3, the J call TRBJ2-1; TRBD2 agrees at 15 bases. The germline V gene encodes CDR1 SGHNT and CDR2 YENEEA. There are 15 residues in the CDR3. J gave up 10 bases and V 5 bases, and 6 bases lay outside the gene matches. CDR3 region: CASSRTSGGAWEQFF. In DNA form, the CDR3 reads TGTGCCAGCAGCAGGACTAGCGGGGGGGCCTGGGAGCAGTTCTTC.

J is TRBJ2-5 and V is TRBV18, with 7 bases fitting TRBD1. The CDR3 covers 14 residues. V trimming: 5 bases; J trimming: 2 bases; junction bases outside the gene matches: 5. Germline CDR1 and CDR2: KGHSH and LQKENI. The CDR3 reads CASSTTGSQETQYF. In DNA form, the CDR3 reads TGTGCCAGCTCAACGACAGGGTCTCAAGAGACCCAGTACTTC.

V and J are TRBV14 and TRBJ2-3; a possible D gene is TRBD2 (5 bases). The CDR3 runs to 15 residues. Germline V gives CDR1 SGHDN, CDR2 FVKESK. V was shortened by 0 bases and J by 4 bases, with 11 bases between the two germline ends. CDR3: CASSQDVFSADTQYF. In nucleotides, the CDR3 is TGTGCCAGCAGCCAAGACGTATTTAGCGCAGATACGCAGTATTTT.

V and J are TRBV11-2 and TRBJ2-1; unclear D gene. This CDR3 region has 15 residues. Germline V gives CDR1 SGHAT, CDR2 FQNNGV. V lost 6 bases and J 2 bases, leaving 14 bases between the germline ends. CDR3 protein: CASRLTDTPYNEQFF. The CDR3 DNA follows: TGTGCCAGCAGACTCACAGATACTCCCTACAATGAGCAGTTCTTC.

The chain combines TRBV2 with TRBJ2-1; D is ambiguous. The CDR3 has 15 amino acids. V lost 1 base to trimming and J lost 0 bases, with 7 bases between them. Germline V gene sequence: CDR1 SNHLY, CDR2 FYNNEI. The chain's CDR3 is CASSEDTGSYNEQFF. In DNA, the CDR3 is TGTGCCAGCAGTGAAGACACCGGCTCCTACAATGAGCAGTTCTTC.

J is TRBJ1-1 and V is TRBV6-4; 7 positions match TRBD1. J gave up 1 base and V 0 bases, and 2 bases lay outside the gene matches. This CDR3 spans 15 amino acids. CDR1 is MRHNA, CDR2 SNTAGT, per germline. CDR3 region: CASSDSSGGNTEAFF. The CDR3 DNA reads TGTGCCAGCAGTGACTCGTCAGGGGGGAACACTGAAGCTTTCTTT.